A single sample gave rise to the 32 T cell receptor beta chains below, sequenced in a study of CD8 T cells in Susac syndrome. An input of about 0.5 to 1 ug of RNA was subjected to reverse transcription using random hexamers. TCRdb reanalysed the immunoSEQ multiplex PCR reads using MiXCR and keeps one entry per CDR3 protein. The profile shows 330,000 or so distinct CDR3 sequences, 89% of them singletons. The sequenced sample consisted of CD8+ T cells from PBMCs. The source of these receptors is a human donor with multiple sclerosis.

This clonotype was recorded once. The chain carries TRBV20-1 and TRBJ2-7; no reliable D call. The CDR3 covers 12 residues. The V end lost 0 bases, the J end lost 2 bases, and 5 bases lay between the germline ends. Germline CDR1 and CDR2: DFQATT and SNEGSKA (reference sequence). Here the CDR3 DNA reads TGCAGTGCTAGAGATCGGGCCTACGAGCAGTACTTC. Translated: CSARDRAYEQYF.

The chain recombines TRBV20-1 with TRBJ1-4; D not certain. V lost 0 bases and J 0 bases, leaving 8 bases between the germline ends. The CDR3 consists of 15 residues. Germline V gene data show CDR1 as DFQATT and CDR2 as SNEGSKA (reference sequence). The CDR3 bases are TGCAGTGCTAGAGAAAGACAAGCAACTAATGAAAAACTGTTTTTT. Its translation is CSARERQATNEKLFF.

The V call is TRBV5-6, the J call TRBJ2-2; 8 bases match TRBD2. After removal of 1 base from V and 3 bases from J, the junction contained 5 bases not matched to a gene. Germline CDR1 SGHDT, CDR2 YYEEEE. The CDR3 totals 16 residues. CDR3 protein: CASSLSLAGYTGELFF. In DNA form, the CDR3 reads TGTGCCAGCAGCTTGTCCTTAGCGGGGTACACCGGGGAGCTGTTTTTT.

This clonotype was picked up one time. The gene calls are TRBV6-2 or TRBV6-3 and TRBJ2-3; TRBD1 or TRBD2 may be the D gene (6 bases each). The CDR3 loop spans 16 amino acids. The germline V gene has CDR1 MNHEY and CDR2 SVGEGT. V shed 6 bases and J shed 4 bases, with 20 bases lying between them. The CDR3 here is CASSPLGGSWADTQYF. The CDR3 nucleotides are TGTGCCAGCAGCCCCCTGGGGGGCTCATGGGCAGATACGCAGTATTTT.

The genes are TRBV19 and TRBJ1-4; TRBD1 agrees at 9 bases. Germline-derived CDR1 and CDR2 are LNHDA and SQIVND (reference sequence). With 3 bases clipped from V and 0 bases from J, the junction kept 5 bases outside the gene matches. The CDR3 extends over 17 amino acids. Written as DNA, the CDR3 is TGTGCCAGTAGTATCCCGGGACAGGGATCAACTAATGAAAAACTGTTTTTT. Amino acid sequence: CASSIPGQGSTNEKLFF.

The chain uses TRBV4-1 and TRBJ2-5; 8 nucleotides line up with TRBD2. The V gene end was trimmed by 1 base and the J gene end by 5 bases; junction bases not matched to a gene: 3. The CDR3 length is 14 residues. CDR1 is MGHRA, CDR2 YSYEKL, per germline. DNA of the CDR3: TGCGCCAGCAGCCAAGGACTAGCGACCGAGACCCAGTACTTC. Its protein is CASSQGLATETQYF.

The J gene is TRBJ2-2, the V gene TRBV20-1, with 8 bases identical to TRBD1. Germline loops: CDR1 DFQATT, CDR2 SNEGSKA (reference sequence). The CDR3 has 14 amino acids. With V trimmed by 4 bases and J by 4 bases, 5 bases remained unmatched. The CDR3 is CSAKDRAFTGELFF. CDR3 coding DNA: TGCAGTGCTAAGGACAGGGCCTTCACCGGGGAGCTGTTTTTT.

The rearrangement uses TRBV20-1 and TRBJ1-2; D is possibly TRBD1 (6 bases). The V and J ends lost 3 bases and 3 bases respectively, with 11 bases between them. The CDR3 is 13 amino acids. Germline-derived CDR1 and CDR2 are DFQATT and SNEGSKA (reference sequence). CDR3 sequence reads: CSARWGADYGYTF. The DNA for the CDR3 is TGCAGTGCTAGGTGGGGGGCTGACTATGGCTACACCTTC.

This clonotype was seen a single time. The V and J genes are TRBV15 and TRBJ1-5; D is ambiguous. The V end was cut by 1 base, the J end by 5 bases, with 9 bases between. The CDR3 extends over 14 amino acids. Germline V gene data show CDR1 as LNHNV and CDR2 as YYDKDF (reference sequence). The CDR3 sequence: CATSRVFTDQPQHF. CDR3 sequence (DNA): TGTGCCACCAGCAGAGTCTTTACAGATCAGCCCCAGCATTTT.

The sample holds one count of this clonotype. The genes are TRBV28 and TRBJ2-7; D perhaps matches TRBD1 (6 bases). The germline CDR1 and CDR2 sequences are MDHEN and SYDVKM. This CDR3 region has 15 residues. The ends were cut back, 1 base at V and 2 bases at J, with 12 bases in the middle. The CDR3 spells CASSLLGADTYEQYF. As DNA, the CDR3 is TGTGCCAGCAGTTTATTGGGGGCGGATACCTACGAGCAGTACTTC.

The genes are TRBV3-1 and TRBJ2-1, with TRBD2 matching 12 bases. The CDR3 loop spans 14 amino acids. Looked up from germline, CDR1 is LGHDT and CDR2 is YNNKEL (reference sequence). Trimming took 6 bases from V and 5 from J; bases not matched to a gene: 2. The CDR3 DNA follows: TGTGCCAGCAGACCTAGCGGGAGGGACAATGAGCAGTTCTTC. This gives the protein CASRPSGRDNEQFF.

The chain combines TRBV9 with TRBJ2-7; maybe TRBD2 (6 bases). The germline V gene has CDR1 SGDLS and CDR2 YYNGEE. V lost 0 bases and J 0 bases, leaving 13 bases between the germline ends. This CDR3 has 16 amino acids. The DNA of the CDR3 is TGTGCCAGCAGCGTAGGGGGAGGTCCGAGCTCCTACGAGCAGTACTTC. Protein product: CASSVGGGPSSYEQYF.

The genes are TRBV13 and TRBJ1-1; possible D gene TRBD1, 6 bases. The V gene lost 5 bases and the J gene lost 2 bases, with 18 bases spanning the gap. Per germline, CDR1 PRHDT and CDR2 FYEKMQ (reference sequence). The CDR3 sequence is 16 residues long. CDR3 in amino acids: CASSPTGTFPNTEAFF. CDR3 bases: TGTGCCAGCAGCCCCACCGGGACATTCCCCAACACTGAAGCTTTCTTT. Full variable domain (missing parts from reference TRBV13 and TRBJ1-1): AAGVIQSPRHLIKEKRETATLKCYPIPRHDTVYWYQQGPGQDPQFLISFYEKMQSDKGSIPDRFSAQQFSDYHSELNMSSLELGDSALYFCASSPTGTFPNTEAFFGQGTRLTVV.

J is TRBJ2-7 and V is TRBV27; 7 nucleotides agree with TRBD1. Germline V lookup: CDR1 MNHEY, CDR2 SMNVEV (reference sequence). The trim removed 4 bases at V and 3 bases at J, leaving 9 bases unmatched. The CDR3 spans 15 residues. In DNA, the CDR3 is TGTGCCAGCAGTTGGAGTGCAGGGGGTGTCTACGAGCAGTACTTC. It specifies CASSWSAGGVYEQYF.

The J gene is TRBJ2-1, the V gene TRBV4-3; TRBD2 might be the D (6 bases). The CDR3 covers 14 residues. Per the germline V gene, CDR1 is LGHNA and CDR2 is YSLEER. V was cut by 4 bases and J by 6 bases, with 13 bases left in between. CDR3 protein: CASSPRTKLNEQFF. In DNA, the CDR3 is TGCGCCAGCAGCCCTAGGACTAAACTCAATGAGCAGTTCTTC.

This rearrangement joins TRBV12-3 or TRBV12-4 to TRBJ2-5, with TRBD1 as a possible D gene (7 bases). The CDR3 is made up of 13 amino acids. The V gene lost 8 bases and the J gene lost 10 bases, with 20 bases spanning the gap. CDR3 region: CASSPGGQWGQYF. In nucleotides, the CDR3 is TGTGCCAGCTCCCCAGGGGGGCAATGGGGCCAGTACTTC.

This chain links TRBV21-1 with TRBJ2-7; the D call of TRBD1 is as the table states it, not checked on the DNA. TRBV21-1 is flagged as a pseudogene. This CDR3 has 13 residues. Here the CDR3 DNA reads TGTGCCAGCAGCAAAAAAGACTGGGGCGAGCAGTACTTC. Protein sequence: CASSKKDWGEQYF.

This clonotype was seen just once. The chain recombines TRBV12-3 or TRBV12-4 with TRBJ2-3; TRBD2 might be the D (5 bases). The CDR3 covers 14 residues. Deletions cut 6 bases from V and 8 bases from J, with 18 bases between. Here the CDR3 reads CASSSTQDWGTQYF. CDR3 DNA: TGTGCCAGCAGCTCGACCCAGGACTGGGGTACGCAGTATTTT.

V and J are TRBV7-9 and TRBJ2-7, with TRBD1 identical over 9 bases. J was trimmed by 4 bases and V by 5 bases; bases with no gene match: 12. Looked up from germline, CDR1 is SEHNR and CDR2 is FQNEAQ (reference sequence). The CDR3 sequence is 16 residues long. This chain's CDR3 is CASSPRPGTGIYEQYF. CDR3 sequence (DNA): TGTGCCAGCAGCCCACGTCCTGGGACAGGGATATACGAGCAGTACTTC.

The chain couples TRBV4-2 to TRBJ2-7; unclear D gene. The CDR3 loop spans 13 amino acids. V lost 2 bases to trimming and J lost 5 bases, with 10 bases between them. Germline CDR1 reads LGHNA; CDR2 reads YNFKEQ. The CDR3 DNA sequence: TGTGCCAGCAGCCAAAGGGTAACTGACGAGCAGTACTTC. It codes for CASSQRVTDEQYF.

The V call is TRBV7-9, the J call TRBJ2-3, with D perhaps TRBD2 (6 bases). With 6 bases removed from V and 6 bases from J, the gap between germline ends came to 16 bases. Germline CDR1 is SEHNR and CDR2 is FQNEAQ (reference sequence). The length of the CDR3 is 14 residues. CDR3 sequence reads: CASRGRGGSDTQYF. The CDR3 DNA follows: TGTGCCAGCAGGGGACGGGGAGGTTCGGATACGCAGTATTTT.

V gene TRBV4-1 combines with J gene TRBJ1-6; D is uncertain. Trimming stripped 4 bases from V and 5 bases from J, with 9 bases between. Germline V lookup: CDR1 MGHRA, CDR2 YSYEKL. CDR3 size: 14 residues. DNA for the CDR3: TGCGCCAGCAGCCCCGATCCGGATAATTCACCCCTCCACTTT. This translates into CASSPDPDNSPLHF.

This rearrangement joins TRBV20-1 to TRBJ2-1; 9 positions agree with TRBD2. Germline CDR1 reads DFQATT; CDR2 reads SNEGSKA (reference sequence). The ends lost 6 bases at V and 10 bases at J; junction bases unmatched: 13. This CDR3 is built from 14 residues. The CDR3 sequence is CSARVGSGGQEQFF. CDR3 nucleotide sequence: TGCAGTGCCCGGGTGGGTAGCGGGGGTCAGGAGCAGTTCTTC.

CDR3 sequence: CASKEKLAGEAPTDTQYF. The CDR3 DNA follows: TGCGCCAGCAAGGAGAAACTAGCGGGAGAGGCCCCCACAGATACGCAGTATTTT. The V call is TRBV4-3, the J call TRBJ2-3; 11 bases agree with TRBD2. CDR1 and CDR2 from the germline V gene are LGHNA and YSLEER. V shed 7 bases, J shed 2 bases, and the junction held 14 bases outside the gene matches. The CDR3 covers 18 residues.

This chain links TRBV19 with TRBJ2-1, with D unresolved. Trimming left V 4 bases short and J 10 bases short, with 17 bases between. Germline V gene lookup returns CDR1 LNHDA and CDR2 SQIVND (reference sequence). This CDR3 has 14 residues. The CDR3 DNA follows: TGTGCCAGTAGTACAGAAGGATACAACCCAGAGCAGTTCTTC. Its protein is CASSTEGYNPEQFF.

Only one count was recorded for this clonotype. The CDR3 loop reads CASSSYTSGANVLTF. The CDR3 DNA reads as TGTGCCAGCAGTTCCTATACCTCTGGGGCCAACGTCCTGACTTTC. This chain links TRBV28 with TRBJ2-6; D remains ambiguous. CDR3 length: 15 amino acids. V dropped 4 bases and J dropped 0 bases, with 7 bases sitting between them. Germline loops: CDR1 MDHEN, CDR2 SYDVKM.

This rearrangement joins TRBV5-5 to TRBJ2-1, with 9 bases identical to TRBD1. The CDR3 totals 14 residues. The V and J ends lost 5 bases and 4 bases, in that order; junction bases with no gene match: 4. CDR1 and CDR2 from the germline V gene are SGHKS and YYEKEE (reference sequence). Written as DNA, the CDR3 is TGTGCCAGCAGAACCGGGACAGGGTACAATGAGCAGTTCTTC. It encodes CASRTGTGYNEQFF. The full variable domain, its missing parts supplied by reference TRBV5-5 and TRBJ2-1, is DAGVTQSPTHLIKTRGQQVTLRCSPISGHKSVSWYQQVLGQGPQFIFQYYEKEERGRGNFPDRFSARQFPNYSSELNVNALLLGDSALYLCASRTGTGYNEQFFGPGTRLTVL.

This clonotype was detected a few times. The gene calls are TRBV29-1 and TRBJ2-7; D may correspond to TRBD1 or TRBD2 (5 bases each). The CDR3 is 14 amino acids. V lost 2 bases and J 0 bases, leaving 11 bases between the germline ends. Germline CDR1 is SQVTM and CDR2 is ANQGSEA. The CDR3 DNA follows: TGCAGCGTTGAATCGGGGACCCCCTCCTACGAGCAGTACTTC. Its translation: CSVESGTPSYEQYF.

V and J are TRBV7-3 and TRBJ2-1; no reliable D call. Germline V lookup: CDR1 SGHTA, CDR2 FQGTGA. This CDR3 has 14 amino acids. V was shortened by 5 bases and J by 10 bases, with 18 bases between the two germline ends. CDR3 in DNA: TGTGCCAGCAGCCCGGACCTGGGATCATGGGAGCAGTTCTTC. Amino acids: CASSPDLGSWEQFF.

The J gene is TRBJ2-7, the V gene TRBV4-3; 10 nucleotides align to TRBD1. The V segment lost 4 bases and the J segment 5 bases; nucleotides outside the gene matches: 8. The CDR3 sequence is 15 residues long. Per the germline V gene, CDR1 is LGHNA and CDR2 is YSLEER. CDR3 nucleotide sequence: TGCGCCAGCAGCCCCCTCGGGACAGGGGTCGACGAGCAGTACTTC. It codes for CASSPLGTGVDEQYF.

A single count supports this clonotype. The chain employs TRBV13 and TRBJ2-7; 10 nucleotides match TRBD2. Per germline, CDR1 PRHDT and CDR2 FYEKMQ (reference sequence). This CDR3 is built from 15 residues. V trimming: 6 bases; J trimming: 3 bases; junction bases outside the gene matches: 8. CDR3 loop: CASSLLAGRGYEQYF. CDR3 DNA sequence: TGTGCCAGCAGTCTACTAGCGGGAAGGGGCTACGAGCAGTACTTC.

CDR3 sequence: CASSQGLTSSYEQYF. Here the CDR3 DNA reads TGTGCCAGCAGCCAAGGTTTAACCAGCTCCTACGAGCAGTACTTC. V gene TRBV13 combines with J gene TRBJ2-7; D unresolved. The ends were cut back, 5 bases at V and 0 bases at J, with 14 bases in the middle. The germline CDR1 and CDR2 sequences are PRHDT and FYEKMQ (reference sequence). The CDR3 runs to 15 residues.